This TCR beta chain stems from a study of blood T cell repertoires in COVID-19. Per the study methods: Estimated nucleated cell counts came from reference gene primer amplification. Profiled with immunoSEQ multiplex PCR; TCRdb holds only in-frame clones, not every one. V and J calls and clone size come straight from that table; D and trimming were deduced from the DNA. This sample carries about 160,000 clones, roughly 86% of them seen once, and the ten largest clones take roughly 0.58%. Those enrolled in Seattle joined during active infection and were followed longitudinally afterward. Germline V gives CDR1 SGHRS, CDR2 YFSETQ. The CDR3 loop spans 15 amino acids. Unmatched junction bases numbered 5, after V lost 2 bases and J lost 2 bases.

This rearrangement joins TRBV5-1 to TRBJ2-7, with 9 positions matching TRBD1. Sample: peripheral blood. The sequence was obtained from a man aged 60-69 years with COVID-19, enrolled during active disease. CDR3 residues: CASSLSGTGTYEQYF. CDR3 nucleotide sequence: TGCGCCAGCAGCTTATCCGGGACAGGGACCTACGAGCAGTACTTC.